These 22 T cell receptor beta chains came from one sample sequenced in a study of blood T cell repertoires in COVID-19. Profiled with immunoSEQ multiplex PCR; TCRdb holds only in-frame clones, not every one. The sample has approximately 140,000 clones, roughly 89% seen once. Sequencing was done on a sample of PBMCs or T cells enriched from blood (not recorded which). The receptors were sampled from a woman aged 45-60 years who had been exposed to COVID-19.

The V and J genes are TRBV11-2 and TRBJ2-1, with 9 bases that match TRBD2. CDR1 SGHAT and CDR2 FQNNGV come from the germline V gene. V lost 4 bases, J lost 2 bases, and 15 bases stayed unmatched. The CDR3 runs to 19 residues. CDR3 sequence: CASSSRKAGGPRTYNEQFF. CDR3 sequence (DNA): TGTGCCAGCAGCTCCCGAAAGGCGGGAGGGCCGAGGACCTACAATGAGCAGTTCTTC.

The chain recombines TRBV7-9 with TRBJ1-6; TRBD1 matches 9 bases. Germline assignment: CDR1 SEHNR and CDR2 FQNEAQ (reference sequence). CDR3 size: 17 residues. With 4 bases clipped from V and 0 bases from J, the junction kept 4 bases outside the gene matches. CDR3 DNA: TGTGCCAGCAGCTGGGACAGGGCCAGCTCCTATAATTCACCCCTCCACTTT. Its protein product is CASSWDRASSYNSPLHF.

V usage is TRBV30 and J usage is TRBJ1-6; D gene uncertain. Deletions cut 1 base from V and 6 bases from J, with 13 bases between. The germline gives CDR1 GTSNPN, CDR2 SVGIG (reference sequence). This CDR3 is built from 15 residues. CDR3 amino acids: CAWSGASGPNSPLHF. DNA for the CDR3: TGTGCCTGGAGTGGGGCCAGCGGACCTAATTCACCCCTCCACTTT.

The V call is TRBV9, the J call TRBJ1-2, with a possible D match to TRBD1 (5 bases). Trimming removed 3 bases at V and 4 bases at J, with 16 bases between. Germline V gene sequence: CDR1 SGDLS, CDR2 YYNGEE. The CDR3 contains 15 residues. CDR3 sequence (DNA): TGTGCCAGCAGCGCCAAGGAGGGACCACTCTATGGCTACACCTTC. It codes for CASSAKEGPLYGYTF.

The chain has TRBV16 and TRBJ1-2; 9 nucleotides align to TRBD1. The V and J ends lost 5 bases and 5 bases, in that order; junction bases with no gene match: 9. Germline CDR1 is KGHSY and CDR2 is FQNENV. The CDR3 runs to 15 residues. The CDR3 loop reads CASSDRGQGKYGYTF. The CDR3 DNA sequence: TGTGCCAGCAGCGATAGGGGACAGGGAAAGTATGGCTACACCTTC.

The gene calls are TRBV7-8 and TRBJ2-7, with 13 bases that match TRBD2. CDR3 length: 18 amino acids. Germline loops: CDR1 SGHVS, CDR2 FQNEAQ. V was pared by 1 base and J by 3 bases, with 9 bases of the junction left unmatched. This CDR3 is CASSLGLRLAGGVYEQYF. The CDR3 DNA reads TGTGCCAGCAGCTTAGGCCTCAGACTAGCGGGAGGTGTCTACGAGCAGTACTTC.

This sequence joins TRBV3-1 (or the pseudogene TRBV3-2) and TRBJ1-3; 9 bases fit TRBD1. Trimming at V came to 0 bases and at J to 4 bases, leaving 7 bases not matched to a gene. The CDR3 runs 17 residues. Germline V CDR1 and CDR2: LGHDT, YNNKEL (reference sequence). In nucleotides, the CDR3 is TGTGCCAGCAGCCAAGAGAAACAGGGGGCGACCGGAAACACCATATATTTT. Translating it yields CASSQEKQGATGNTIYF.

V is TRBV10-3 and J is TRBJ1-5; a possible D gene is TRBD1 (6 bases). CDR3 length: 12 amino acids. Per the germline V gene, CDR1 is ENHRY and CDR2 is SYGVKD. V was trimmed by 11 bases and J by 1 base, leaving 9 bases between them. The CDR3 spells CAVRGSNQPQHF. In nucleotides, the CDR3 is TGTGCCGTAAGGGGGAGCAATCAGCCCCAGCATTTT.

V gene TRBV7-2 combines with J gene TRBJ1-3; D uncertain. Germline V gene sequence: CDR1 SGHTA, CDR2 FQGNSA. This CDR3 has 14 residues. The V end lost 5 bases, the J end lost 0 bases, and 8 bases lay between the germline ends. The DNA for the CDR3 is TGTGCCAGCAGCCTACTTAGCTCTGGAAACACCATATATTTT. It yields the protein CASSLLSSGNTIYF. The whole variable domain, filled in from reference TRBV7-2 and TRBJ1-3, reads GAGVSQSPSNKVTEKGKDVELRCDPISGHTALYWYRQSLGQGLEFLIYFQGNSAPDKSGLPSDRFSAERTGGSVSTLTIQRTQQEDSAVYLCASSLLSSGNTIYFGEGSWLTVV.

The V and J genes are TRBV4-1 and TRBJ1-4; the match to TRBD1 covers 7 bases. The length of the CDR3 is 13 residues. J gave up 5 bases and V 4 bases, and 1 base lay outside the gene matches. Germline lookup yields CDR1 MGHRA and CDR2 YSYEKL. CDR3: CASSLTGNEKLFF. The DNA for the CDR3 is TGCGCCAGCAGCCTGACAGGGAATGAAAAACTGTTTTTT.

The chain couples TRBV11-2 to TRBJ2-2; maybe TRBD2 (6 bases). Germline V gene sequence: CDR1 SGHAT, CDR2 FQNNGV. The CDR3 totals 15 residues. The V and J ends lost 8 bases and 3 bases respectively, with 16 bases between them. CDR3 in DNA: TGTGCCAGCGCCAGGAGCGGAGGGCACACCGGGGAGCTGTTTTTT. Its translation: CASARSGGHTGELFF. Full variable domain (outside the CDR3, taken from reference TRBV11-2 and TRBJ2-2): EAGVAQSPRYKIIEKRQSVAFWCNPISGHATLYWYQQILGQGPKLLIQFQNNGVVDDSQLPKDRFSAERLKGVDSTLKIQPAKLEDSAVYLCASARSGGHTGELFFGEGSRLTVL.

V is TRBV7-2 and J is TRBJ2-3, with 7 positions matching TRBD2. The V and J ends lost 0 bases and 1 base, in that order; junction bases with no gene match: 1. Germline CDR1 and CDR2: SGHTA and FQGNSA. The CDR3 sequence is 15 residues long. CDR3 in amino acids: CASSLAAGGTDTQYF. CDR3 sequence (DNA): TGTGCCAGCAGCTTAGCGGCGGGAGGCACAGATACGCAGTATTTT.

The rearrangement joins TRBV6-5 to TRBJ2-7; TRBD2 matches 10 bases. Per germline, CDR1 MNHEY and CDR2 SVGAGI. CDR3 size: 13 residues. J lost 9 bases, V lost 0 bases, and 2 bases had no gene match. The CDR3 bases are TGTGCCAGCAGTTACTCCGGGACTAGCGTGCAGTACTTC. Its translation is CASSYSGTSVQYF.

This chain joins TRBV7-3 and TRBJ2-3; 8 nucleotides agree with TRBD1. The V gene end was trimmed by 0 bases and the J gene end by 0 bases; junction bases not matched to a gene: 2. The length of the CDR3 is 16 residues. In germline, CDR1 is SGHTA, CDR2 FQGTGA. The CDR3 loop reads CASSLTGTGSTDTQYF. The CDR3 DNA reads TGTGCCAGCAGCTTAACCGGGACAGGAAGCACAGATACGCAGTATTTT.

The chain has TRBV15 and TRBJ2-2, with 8 bases matching TRBD2. With 1 base clipped from V and 1 base from J, the junction kept 2 bases outside the gene matches. The CDR3 is made up of 16 amino acids. The germline gives CDR1 LNHNV, CDR2 YYDKDF (reference sequence). The CDR3 DNA follows: TGTGCCACCAGCAGAGGCGGGGGGATGAACACCGGGGAGCTGTTTTTT. This translates into CATSRGGGMNTGELFF.

V is TRBV5-1 and J is TRBJ1-4, with D possibly TRBD1 on 6 matching bases. Germline V gene data show CDR1 as SGHRS and CDR2 as YFSETQ. V was shortened by 0 bases and J by 5 bases, with 8 bases between the two germline ends. The CDR3 is made up of 14 amino acids. In nucleotides, the CDR3 is TGCGCCAGCAGCTTGGTGGGGGCGAATGAAAAACTGTTTTTT. This encodes CASSLVGANEKLFF.

The chain combines TRBV2 with TRBJ2-5, with a weak D call TRBD2 (5 bases). The CDR3 is 17 residues long. The germline V and J ends were trimmed by 1 base and 0 bases, with 15 bases remaining between them. CDR1 is SNHLY and CDR2 is FYNNEI in the germline V gene. In nucleotides, the CDR3 is TGTGCCAGCAGTGAAGACGAGACTATCCCGTACCAAGAGACCCAGTACTTC. As protein: CASSEDETIPYQETQYF.

The chain combines TRBV13 with TRBJ2-5; 7 nucleotides agree with TRBD1. The germline CDR1 and CDR2 sequences are PRHDT and FYEKMQ (reference sequence). Trimming removed 3 bases from V and 5 bases from J; junction bases left unmatched: 6. This CDR3 spans 14 amino acids. Here the CDR3 DNA reads TGTGCCAGCAGCTTCAACAGGGGCAGGGAGACCCAGTACTTC. Its protein is CASSFNRGRETQYF.

The J gene is TRBJ2-7, the V gene TRBV10-2; the D gene is possibly TRBD1 (5 bases). Germline V CDR1 and CDR2: WSHSY, SAAADI. V was shortened by 4 bases and J by 5 bases, with 9 bases between the two germline ends. This CDR3 comprises 12 residues. In DNA form, the CDR3 reads TGCGCCAGCAGTGTTACAGGTGACGAGCAGTACTTC. Amino acids: CASSVTGDEQYF.

V and J are TRBV4-3 and TRBJ2-1; 15 bases line up with TRBD2. Germline V gene sequence: CDR1 LGHNA, CDR2 YSLEER. Trimming took 1 base from V and 13 from J; bases not matched to a gene: 5. This CDR3 contains 15 residues. The chain's CDR3 is CASSQARTSGGAQFF. DNA of the CDR3: TGCGCCAGCAGCCAAGCCAGGACTAGCGGGGGGGCCCAGTTCTTC.

The V gene is TRBV23-1, the J gene TRBJ2-7, with TRBD1 as a possible D gene (6 bases). TRBV23-1 falls under the ORF class, with uncertain function. This CDR3 spans 17 amino acids. Trimming removed 0 bases at V and 1 base at J, with 16 bases between. In DNA form, the CDR3 reads TGCGCCAGCAGTCAATCGCAGGGGCCGAACGTTTCCTACGAGCAGTACTTC. Amino acid sequence: CASSQSQGPNVSYEQYF.

The chain combines TRBV11-3 with TRBJ1-3; the D is unclear. This CDR3 has 13 residues. The V gene's germline CDR1 is SGHNT and CDR2 YENEEA. V shed 3 bases and J shed 4 bases, with 7 bases lying between them. In nucleotides, the CDR3 is TGTGCCAGCAGCTTTAATGGCGGAAACACCATATATTTT. Protein product: CASSFNGGNTIYF.